The clone carrying this T cell receptor (beta chain) was picked up many times. The record originates from a study of T cells in Graves' hyperthyroidism and ophthalmopathy. Graves' hyperthyroidism without ophthalmopathy progression within 18 months was termed stable. RNA transcripts were the template for amplifying TCR beta CDR3 regions. The TCR CDR3 first-round RT-PCR relied on the HTBI primer set. In TCRdb, the multiplex PCR reads were re-called with MiXCR into one record per CDR3 protein. The repertoire holds roughly 110,000 distinct CDR3 sequences, with about a sixth as singletons. The CDR3 covers 16 residues. Trimming cost V 10 bases and J 0 bases; bases outside gene matches: 9. CDR1 and CDR2 from the germline V gene are MNHNS and SASEGT.

This sequence joins TRBV6-1 and TRBJ1-6, with 7 bases aligning to TRBD1. This receptor was identified in a woman aged 50 to 65 with Graves' hyperthyroidism. The sequencing input was blood. DNA of the CDR3: TGTGCCATCAACCGGGACAGAAGCTCCTATAATTCACCCCTCCACTTT. This encodes CAINRDRSSYNSPLHF.